This T cell receptor beta chain was found in a study of vaccination and CD4 T cells after COVID-19. Study as a whole: Cells received overlapping spike peptides from SARS-CoV-2, HCoV-NL63, HCoV-OC43 and HCoV-229E as stimulation.

Treatment specified: approximately 9-day PBMC culture with coronavirus spike peptide pools or control peptides (ViraFEST assay). Details on this clonotype: What it recognizes is unknown.

The Oncomine TCR Beta short-read assay sequenced DNA from cultured CD4+ T cells. From the PCR reads, TCRdb called clonotypes with MiXCR, one entry per CDR3 protein. Altogether about 12,000 distinct CDR3 sequences are present, 45% to 55% being singletons, with the ten largest covering roughly a fifth. Germline V gives CDR1 MDHEN, CDR2 SYDVKM. With V trimmed by 6 bases and J by 8 bases, 6 bases remained unmatched. The CDR3 totals 13 residues. The sequenced material came from CD4+ T cells from blood, cultured in vitro. This chain joins TRBV28 and TRBJ2-1, with 8 bases that match TRBD1. The sequence was obtained from a human donor who had recovered from COVID-19. The chain's CDR3 is CASRTGAFDEQFF. The CDR3 DNA follows: TGTGCCAGCAGGACAGGGGCGTTTGATGAGCAGTTCTTC.